This passage covers 17 T cell receptor beta chains from one sample sequenced in a study of T cell changes during pregnancy in multiple sclerosis. Libraries were prepared by immunoSEQ multiplex PCR; TCRdb keeps only in-frame clonotypes and omits some of them. The sample records tens of thousands of clones, around 90% being singletons. The source was peripheral blood, collected before pregnancy. The origin of the receptors is a female donor with multiple sclerosis, enrolled in a pregnancy study.

This clone is a singleton in its sample. The gene calls are TRBV19 and TRBJ2-2; D unresolved. V shed 6 bases and J shed 2 bases, with 7 bases lying between them. Germline loops: CDR1 LNHDA, CDR2 SQIVND (reference sequence). The CDR3 is made up of 13 amino acids. The CDR3 sequence is CASSVLNTGELFF. CDR3 DNA sequence: TGTGCCAGTAGCGTCCTAAACACCGGGGAGCTGTTTTTT.

The chain has TRBV7-2 and TRBJ2-2, with 9 bases lining up with TRBD2. With 2 bases clipped from V and 7 bases from J, the junction kept 8 bases outside the gene matches. This CDR3 region has 16 residues. In germline, CDR1 is SGHTA, CDR2 FQGNSA. The CDR3 loop is CASSLQLAGRGGELFF. The CDR3 DNA sequence: TGTGCCAGCAGCTTACAACTAGCGGGCAGGGGCGGGGAGCTGTTTTTT.

The chain combines TRBV5-4 with TRBJ2-2, with TRBD2 identical over 7 bases. Germline CDR1 reads SGHNT; CDR2 reads YYREEE (reference sequence). The CDR3 spans 15 residues. V gave up 4 bases and J gave up 7 bases; unmatched junction bases: 10. Written as DNA, the CDR3 is TGTGCCAGCAGCCTGGGAGGGATGTCGTTCGGGGAGCTGTTTTTT. As protein: CASSLGGMSFGELFF.

This rearrangement joins TRBV30 to TRBJ2-3, with 10 bases matching TRBD2. J gave up 2 bases and V 1 base, and 3 bases lay outside the gene matches. The CDR3 runs to 15 residues. Germline-derived CDR1 and CDR2 are GTSNPN and SVGIG (reference sequence). DNA of the CDR3: TGTGCCTGGAGTGCAGCGGGGGGGTTCACAGATACGCAGTATTTT. Translated, it gives CAWSAAGGFTDTQYF.

The V and J genes are TRBV5-6 and TRBJ1-4; no reliable D call. The V end lost 0 bases, the J end lost 7 bases, and 13 bases lay between the germline ends. The CDR3 has 15 amino acids. Germline V lookup: CDR1 SGHDT, CDR2 YYEEEE. CDR3 DNA: TGTGCCAGCAGCTTGGGTGGGCCCGCGGGTGAAAAACTGTTTTTT. Protein sequence: CASSLGGPAGEKLFF.

This clone came up once. The gene calls are TRBV19 and TRBJ2-5; D is perhaps TRBD2 (5 bases). The length of the CDR3 is 14 residues. Germline V CDR1 and CDR2: LNHDA, SQIVND (reference sequence). V was cut by 5 bases and J by 5 bases, with 15 bases left in between. CDR3 in amino acids: CASSGEWETETQYF. CDR3 coding DNA: TGTGCCAGTAGTGGAGAATGGGAGACCGAGACCCAGTACTTC.

The chain links TRBV15 to TRBJ2-1; 7 bases map to TRBD1. V lost 0 bases and J lost 8; bases outside the gene matches: 7. CDR1 is LNHNV and CDR2 is YYDKDF in the germline V gene (reference sequence). CDR3 length: 15 residues. CDR3 sequence reads: CATSRDSRGGDEQFF. In DNA, the CDR3 is TGTGCCACCAGCAGAGATAGTCGAGGGGGCGATGAGCAGTTCTTC.

The gene calls are TRBV7-9 and TRBJ1-5, with D unclear. CDR3 length: 12 amino acids. Germline values: CDR1 SEHNR, CDR2 FQNEAQ (reference sequence). V lost 4 bases to trimming and J lost 4 bases, with 5 bases between them. The CDR3 coding sequence is TGTGCCAGCAGCTGGCCTAATCAGCCCCAGCATTTT. It is translated as CASSWPNQPQHF.

V usage is TRBV7-2 and J usage is TRBJ1-2; weak D call: TRBD1 (5 bases). With 0 bases removed from V and 4 bases from J, the gap between germline ends came to 9 bases. CDR3 size: 14 residues. Germline loops: CDR1 SGHTA, CDR2 FQGNSA. The DNA of the CDR3 is TGTGCCAGCAGCTTAGCGCGGGGCCGCTATGGCTACACCTTC. It encodes CASSLARGRYGYTF.

V and J are TRBV7-9 and TRBJ2-1; D ambiguous. V lost 6 bases, J lost 0 bases, and 15 bases lay in between. The CDR3 spans 16 residues. Germline V gene data show CDR1 as SEHNR and CDR2 as FQNEAQ (reference sequence). In DNA form, the CDR3 reads TGTGCCAGCAGTTCCCTAACCGCGAGCTCCTACAATGAGCAGTTCTTC. Its translation is CASSSLTASSYNEQFF.

The genes are TRBV30 and TRBJ1-4, with TRBD1 as a possible D gene (5 bases). V was clipped by 2 bases and J by 6 bases, with 16 bases between them. The CDR3 runs 15 residues. Germline V gives CDR1 GTSNPN, CDR2 SVGIG (reference sequence). CDR3: CAWSPGRREDEKLFF. The CDR3 region has the DNA TGTGCCTGGAGTCCGGGACGGCGGGAGGATGAAAAACTGTTTTTT.

The J gene is TRBJ2-3, the V gene TRBV5-4, with TRBD1 identical over 9 bases. V was pared by 2 bases and J by 6 bases, with 7 bases of the junction left unmatched. CDR1 and CDR2 from the germline V gene are SGHNT and YYREEE (reference sequence). This CDR3 contains 15 residues. The CDR3, as DNA: TGTGCCAGCAGCTTAGCCCAGGACAGGGGCGATACGCAGTATTTT. Its protein product is CASSLAQDRGDTQYF.

The V gene is TRBV2, the J gene TRBJ2-1; D is possibly TRBD1 (5 bases). The CDR3 has 13 amino acids. V lost 7 bases to trimming and J lost 8 bases, with 15 bases between them. Germline values: CDR1 SNHLY, CDR2 FYNNEI. The DNA of the CDR3 is TGTGCCAGCACCGTACAGGATCCCGATGAGCAGTTCTTC. Its translation is CASTVQDPDEQFF. Together with reference TRBV2 and TRBJ2-1, the CDR3 gives the full variable domain: EPEVTQTPSHQVTQMGQEVILRCVPISNHLYFYWYRQILGQKVEFLVSFYNNEISEKSEIFDDQFSVERPDGSNFTLKIRSTKLEDSAMYFCASTVQDPDEQFFGPGTRLTVL.

The rearrangement links TRBV6-4 to TRBJ2-1; maybe TRBD2 (6 bases). Between the trimmed V and J ends, which lost 3 bases and 4 bases, there was a span of 13 bases. The germline V gene has CDR1 MRHNA and CDR2 SNTAGT. The CDR3 spans 15 residues. DNA for the CDR3: TGTGCCAGCAGTGAATGGGTCGGGGGTTACAATGAGCAGTTCTTC. This translates into CASSEWVGGYNEQFF.

The V gene is TRBV15, the J gene TRBJ2-3, with TRBD2 matching over 11 bases. V lost 5 bases to trimming and J lost 7 bases; unmatched junction nucleotides: 8. The CDR3 is 15 amino acids. The germline V gene encodes CDR1 LNHNV and CDR2 YYDKDF (reference sequence). CDR3 in DNA: TGTGCCACCAGCGTTATAGCGGGGGGGCAAAATACGCAGTATTTT. Its protein is CATSVIAGGQNTQYF.

The chain carries TRBV7-2 and TRBJ1-2; D may be TRBD1 (6 bases). CDR1 is SGHTA and CDR2 is FQGNSA in the germline V gene. V lost 4 bases and J lost 7, with 16 bases in between. The CDR3 has 14 amino acids. In DNA, the CDR3 is TGTGCCAGCAGCTGGAGAGGGGGTTCGGGTGGCTACACCTTC. Translation: CASSWRGGSGGYTF.

CDR3 sequence: CASSWGQGRYQPQHF. The CDR3 region has the DNA TGTGCCAGCAGCTGGGGACAGGGGCGGTATCAGCCCCAGCATTTT. The chain couples TRBV6-5 to TRBJ1-5; 10 nucleotides align to TRBD1. Per the germline V gene, CDR1 is MNHEY and CDR2 is SVGAGI. The CDR3 contains 15 residues. The V gene end was trimmed by 6 bases and the J gene end by 5 bases; junction bases not matched to a gene: 7.